What follows are 27 T cell receptor beta chains derived from one specimen sequenced in a study of blood T cell repertoires in COVID-19 (dated by TCRdb to the early 2020s). Libraries were built with the immunoSEQ multiplex PCR assay. TCRdb took this table from immuneACCESS and kept in-frame rearrangements with V and J called. Such tables lack part of the clones; where checked against another copy, unresolved V genes explain under half of the gap, and the rest is unexplained. This sample holds about 210,000 clones; approximately 78% were observed only once. The top ten hold roughly 5.1% of the sample. The sequenced sample consisted of peripheral blood. These receptors all stem from a woman in her 70s with COVID-19, enrolled during active disease.

J is TRBJ2-1 and V is TRBV6-2 or TRBV6-3, with TRBD1 identical over 8 bases. V lost 5 bases, J lost 8 bases, and 11 bases stayed unmatched. There are 15 residues in the CDR3. CDR1 MNHEY and CDR2 SVGEGT come from the germline V gene. CDR3: CASSRGQGYIDEQFF. In DNA form, the CDR3 reads TGTGCCAGCAGTCGTGGACAGGGCTATATCGATGAGCAGTTCTTC.

The chain uses TRBV29-1 and TRBJ2-5; perhaps TRBD2 as D (6 bases). This CDR3 region has 16 residues. V lost 3 bases to trimming and J lost 3 bases, with 20 bases between them. CDR1 is SQVTM, CDR2 ANQGSEA, per germline. The CDR3 is CSVEGLGGLRKETQYF. Here the CDR3 DNA reads TGCAGCGTTGAGGGGTTGGGGGGTCTCCGAAAAGAGACCCAGTACTTC.

The gene calls are TRBV28 and TRBJ2-7, with D possibly being TRBD2 (7 bases). The V gene's germline CDR1 is MDHEN and CDR2 SYDVKM. The ends were cut back, 8 bases at V and 2 bases at J, with 13 bases in the middle. CDR3 length: 13 amino acids. CDR3 sequence (DNA): TGTGCCAGCGCCGAGGGGGGGGCCTACGAGCAGTACTTC. This codes for CASAEGGAYEQYF.

The genes are TRBV15 and TRBJ2-1; the D is unclear. The CDR3 runs to 15 residues. In germline, CDR1 is LNHNV, CDR2 YYDKDF (reference sequence). With 0 bases removed from V and 2 bases from J, the gap between germline ends came to 8 bases. The CDR3 sequence: CATSRDRTAYNEQFF. The CDR3 region has the DNA TGTGCCACCAGCAGAGATCGCACGGCCTACAATGAGCAGTTCTTC.

The chain links TRBV15 to TRBJ1-3; unclear D gene. Germline V gene data show CDR1 as LNHNV and CDR2 as YYDKDF (reference sequence). The CDR3 has 17 residues. Deletions cut 5 bases from V and 0 bases from J, with 17 bases between. The CDR3 protein is CATSAQLGRSSGNTIYF. CDR3 nucleotide sequence: TGTGCCACCAGCGCCCAACTAGGGAGGAGCTCTGGAAACACCATATATTTT. Full variable domain (remainder filled in from reference TRBV15 and TRBJ1-3): DAMVIQNPRYQVTQFGKPVTLSCSQTLNHNVMYWYQQKSSQAPKLLFHYYDKDFNNEADTPDNFQSRRPNTSFCFLDIRSPGLGDTAMYLCATSAQLGRSSGNTIYFGEGSWLTVV.

This chain joins TRBV15 and TRBJ1-5, with D possibly matching TRBD1 (6 bases). V was shortened by 0 bases and J by 4 bases, with 16 bases between the two germline ends. There are 17 residues in the CDR3. Germline V gene data show CDR1 as LNHNV and CDR2 as YYDKDF (reference sequence). This chain's CDR3 is CATSRDENSRGNQPQHF. The CDR3, as DNA: TGTGCCACCAGCAGAGATGAGAACTCCAGGGGAAATCAGCCCCAGCATTTT.

The chain links TRBV6-5 to TRBJ1-2, with 12 bases matching TRBD1. Trimming at V came to 2 bases and at J to 8 bases, leaving 6 bases not matched to a gene. CDR3 length: 15 residues. Germline CDR1 reads MNHEY; CDR2 reads SVGAGI. The CDR3 protein is CASSYRDRGRGGYTF. DNA for the CDR3: TGTGCCAGCAGTTACCGGGACAGGGGGCGGGGAGGCTACACCTTC.

This chain connects TRBV7-2 to TRBJ2-1, with 9 bases identical to TRBD1. The germline gives CDR1 SGHTA, CDR2 FQGNSA. V shed 5 bases and J 7 bases; nucleotides not matched to a gene: 9. This CDR3 region has 15 residues. In DNA, the CDR3 is TGTGCCAGCAGCGCCGGGACAGGGATCTTAAATGAGCAGTTCTTC. As protein: CASSAGTGILNEQFF.

The chain is built from TRBV29-1 and TRBJ2-6; 7 bases match TRBD1. There are 16 residues in the CDR3. V trimming: 3 bases; J trimming: 0 bases; junction bases outside the gene matches: 5. Germline CDR1 SQVTM, CDR2 ANQGSEA. The CDR3 bases are TGCAGCGTTGACATGGGACAGAACTCTGGGGCCAACGTCCTGACTTTC. Its protein product is CSVDMGQNSGANVLTF.

This clone was seen once. The chain is built from TRBV28 and TRBJ2-7; 7 nucleotides agree with TRBD1. CDR1 and CDR2 (germline): MDHEN, SYDVKM. The J segment lost 0 bases and the V segment lost 7 bases, leaving 12 bases of the junction unmatched. This CDR3 comprises 16 residues. The chain's CDR3 is CASTPQGTVSSYEQYF. The CDR3 region has the DNA TGTGCCAGCACACCACAAGGGACAGTGAGCTCCTACGAGCAGTACTTC.

This sequence joins TRBV10-1 and TRBJ1-2; TRBD1 aligns across 11 bases. This CDR3 region has 17 residues. Trimming cost V 6 bases and J 5 bases; bases outside gene matches: 14. The germline V gene has CDR1 WNHNN and CDR2 SYGVQD (reference sequence). This CDR3 reads CASRSWDRGFDWYGYTF. The CDR3 DNA is TGCGCCAGCAGATCTTGGGACAGGGGGTTCGATTGGTATGGCTACACCTTC.

The chain uses TRBV10-3 and TRBJ2-2, with 7 bases identical to TRBD1. Trimming cost V 4 bases and J 7 bases; bases outside gene matches: 6. From germline, CDR1 is ENHRY and CDR2 SYGVKD. This CDR3 has 14 residues. The CDR3 loop reads CAISGNQGVGELFF. Here the CDR3 DNA reads TGTGCCATCAGTGGGAACCAGGGGGTCGGGGAGCTGTTTTTT.

The rearrangement joins TRBV5-4 to TRBJ2-3, with 8 bases lining up with TRBD2. J gave up 4 bases and V 4 bases, and 11 bases lay outside the gene matches. The CDR3 runs 16 residues. The V gene's germline CDR1 is SGHNT and CDR2 YYREEE (reference sequence). CDR3 DNA sequence: TGTGCCAGCAGCGTGGCTGGCGGGAGGCCAGCAGATACGCAGTATTTT. Protein sequence: CASSVAGGRPADTQYF.

This clone was seen a handful of times. Other DNA sequences from this sample encode an identical CDR3 as well. The rearrangement joins TRBV18 to TRBJ2-5, with TRBD1 matching over 8 bases. Trimming removed 3 bases from V and 5 bases from J; junction bases left unmatched: 5. CDR3 length: 14 amino acids. CDR1 is KGHSH and CDR2 is LQKENI in the germline V gene. The chain's CDR3 is CASSPGDRGETQYF. The DNA of the CDR3 is TGTGCCAGCTCACCTGGAGACAGGGGTGAGACCCAGTACTTC.

This chain links TRBV6-1 with TRBJ1-1; a possible D gene is TRBD1 (5 bases). Germline V gives CDR1 MNHNS, CDR2 SASEGT. CDR3 length equals 16 residues. The V end was cut by 0 bases, the J end by 4 bases, with 15 bases between. The CDR3 region is CASSEAFRVASTEAFF. CDR3 nucleotides: TGTGCCAGCAGTGAAGCCTTCAGGGTGGCTTCCACTGAAGCTTTCTTT.

This clone was seen a few times. The chain combines TRBV30 with TRBJ1-1; TRBD1 aligns across 7 bases. The CDR3 is made up of 12 amino acids. Germline V gives CDR1 GTSNPN, CDR2 SVGIG (reference sequence). V lost 5 bases, J lost 8 bases, and 8 bases stayed unmatched. For the CDR3, the DNA is TGTGCCTGGGGATCCCAGGGGGGAGAAGCTTTCTTT. Amino acids: CAWGSQGGEAFF.

This chain uses TRBV6-5 with TRBJ1-6, with D unresolved. This CDR3 contains 14 residues. CDR1 MNHEY and CDR2 SVGAGI come from the germline V gene. With 6 bases removed from V and 9 bases from J, the gap between germline ends came to 15 bases. The chain's CDR3 is CASSPGLVVSPLHF. CDR3 nucleotide sequence: TGTGCCAGCAGCCCGGGGTTGGTGGTTTCACCCCTCCACTTT.

This rearrangement joins TRBV19 to TRBJ2-1; 11 nucleotides agree with TRBD1. The length of the CDR3 is 15 residues. Germline assignment: CDR1 LNHDA and CDR2 SQIVND (reference sequence). Trimming cost V 6 bases and J 5 bases; bases outside gene matches: 6. The CDR3 reads CASRSGQGGDNEQFF. CDR3 DNA: TGTGCCAGTAGGTCGGGACAGGGGGGGGACAATGAGCAGTTCTTC.

J is TRBJ2-7 and V is TRBV27; D perhaps matches TRBD1 (6 bases). This CDR3 has 14 amino acids. The V and J ends lost 5 bases and 4 bases respectively, with 15 bases between them. Germline lookup yields CDR1 MNHEY and CDR2 SMNVEV (reference sequence). This CDR3 is CASSLLRGRYEQYF. In DNA form, the CDR3 reads TGTGCCAGCAGTCTGCTCAGGGGAAGGTACGAGCAGTACTTC.

This CDR3 reads CASSTSGSNEQYF. CDR3 DNA: TGTGCCAGCAGTACTAGCGGGAGTAACGAGCAGTACTTC. This chain links TRBV28 with TRBJ2-7; 11 bases are shared with TRBD2. The V and J ends lost 5 bases and 5 bases, in that order; junction bases with no gene match: 2. This CDR3 has 13 residues. In germline, CDR1 is MDHEN, CDR2 SYDVKM.

To note about this clone: The junction and the germline gene differ at one end; a read error may be behind it. This sequence joins TRBV6-2 or TRBV6-3 and TRBJ1-5; 9 nucleotides match TRBD1. The V gene's germline CDR1 is MNHEY and CDR2 SVGEGT. The CDR3 is made up of 15 amino acids. The CDR3 sequence is CASSHSGQGNQPQHF. The CDR3 DNA sequence: TGTGCCAGCAGTCACTCCGGACAGGGGAACCAGCCCCAGCATTTT.

V usage is TRBV5-5 and J usage is TRBJ1-1; 8 nucleotides agree with TRBD1. CDR3 length: 16 amino acids. Germline V gene lookup returns CDR1 SGHKS and CDR2 YYEKEE (reference sequence). V dropped 0 bases and J dropped 1; count of bases not matched to a gene: 5. CDR3 sequence (DNA): TGTGCCAGCAGCTTGGGGACCGGACAGGGGAACACTGAAGCTTTCTTT. Translation gives CASSLGTGQGNTEAFF.

Note on this clone: The same CDR3 arises from other DNA sequences in this sample as well. The genes are TRBV7-9 and TRBJ2-3; D is undetermined. Trimming took off 8 bases at V and 1 base at J, with 7 bases between the two ends. The CDR3 sequence is 12 residues long. Per germline, CDR1 SEHNR and CDR2 FQNEAQ (reference sequence). CDR3 region: CASSRGTDTQYF. CDR3 DNA sequence: TGTGCCAGCTCCCGGGGCACAGATACGCAGTATTTT.

CDR3 nucleotide sequence: TGTGCCAGCAGCCCTAGGGACAGGGCGGGCACCGGGGAGCTGTTTTTT. It translates to CASSPRDRAGTGELFF. The rearrangement joins TRBV9 to TRBJ2-2, with 9 positions matching TRBD1. V shed 4 bases and J 4 bases; nucleotides not matched to a gene: 8. Germline V gene lookup returns CDR1 SGDLS and CDR2 YYNGEE. This CDR3 has 16 amino acids.

The chain recombines TRBV28 with TRBJ1-2; 7 nucleotides agree with TRBD1. CDR1 is MDHEN, CDR2 SYDVKM, per germline. This CDR3 comprises 14 residues. J was trimmed by 0 bases and V by 6 bases; bases with no gene match: 4. The CDR3 DNA sequence: TGTGCCAGCAGACAGGGGTCGGCTAACTATGGCTACACCTTC. The encoded protein is CASRQGSANYGYTF.

The V and J genes are TRBV30 and TRBJ1-2, with D hard to call. This CDR3 is 15 amino acids long. CDR1 is GTSNPN and CDR2 is SVGIG in the germline V gene (reference sequence). Deletions cut 0 bases from V and 2 bases from J, with 13 bases between. The CDR3 loop is CAWSVEAGANYGYTF. CDR3 in DNA: TGTGCCTGGAGTGTGGAGGCGGGAGCGAACTATGGCTACACCTTC.

The V call is TRBV5-6, the J call TRBJ1-4; 8 bases agree with TRBD1. Germline CDR1 is SGHDT and CDR2 is YYEEEE. The V gene end was trimmed by 2 bases and the J gene end by 6 bases; junction bases not matched to a gene: 9. This CDR3 spans 16 amino acids. The CDR3 DNA follows: TGTGCCAGCAGCTTTGGTATAGGACAGGGTTATGAAAAACTGTTTTTT. The encoded protein is CASSFGIGQGYEKLFF.